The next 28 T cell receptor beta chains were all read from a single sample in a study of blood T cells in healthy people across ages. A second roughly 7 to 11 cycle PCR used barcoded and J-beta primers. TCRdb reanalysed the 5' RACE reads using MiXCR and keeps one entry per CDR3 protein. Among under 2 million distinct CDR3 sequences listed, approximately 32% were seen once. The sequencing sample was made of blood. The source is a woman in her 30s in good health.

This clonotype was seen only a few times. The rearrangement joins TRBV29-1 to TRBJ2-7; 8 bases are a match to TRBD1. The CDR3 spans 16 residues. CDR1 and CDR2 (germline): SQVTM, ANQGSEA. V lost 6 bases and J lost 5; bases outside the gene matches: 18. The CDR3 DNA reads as TGCAGCGTCTCTCTGGCCCAGGGGGCGGTATGGGACGAGCAGTACTTC. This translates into CSVSLAQGAVWDEQYF.

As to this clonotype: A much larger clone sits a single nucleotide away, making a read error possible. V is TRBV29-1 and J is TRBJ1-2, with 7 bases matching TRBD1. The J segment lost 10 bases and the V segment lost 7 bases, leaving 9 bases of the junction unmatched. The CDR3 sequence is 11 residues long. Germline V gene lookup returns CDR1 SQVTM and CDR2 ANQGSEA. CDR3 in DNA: TGCAGCGAGGGAGGAGGGGGCGACTACACCTTC. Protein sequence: CSEGGGGDYTF.

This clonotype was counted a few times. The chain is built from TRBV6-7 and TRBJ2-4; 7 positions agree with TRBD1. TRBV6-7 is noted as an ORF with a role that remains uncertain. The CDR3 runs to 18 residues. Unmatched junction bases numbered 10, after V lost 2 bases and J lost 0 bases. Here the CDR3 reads CASSYPPEGARAKNIQYF. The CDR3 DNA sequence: TGTGCCAGCAGTTACCCCCCAGAGGGGGCAAGAGCCAAAAACATTCAGTACTTC.

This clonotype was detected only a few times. The CDR3 sequence: CASSLAGGLTYNEQFF. CDR3 in DNA: TGCGCCAGCAGCTTGGCAGGGGGACTAACCTACAATGAGCAGTTCTTC. This chain uses TRBV5-1 with TRBJ2-1; TRBD1 or TRBD2 may be the D gene (7 bases each). Germline V gives CDR1 SGHRS, CDR2 YFSETQ. The CDR3 has 16 amino acids. The ends were cut back, 0 bases at V and 2 bases at J, with 12 bases in the middle.

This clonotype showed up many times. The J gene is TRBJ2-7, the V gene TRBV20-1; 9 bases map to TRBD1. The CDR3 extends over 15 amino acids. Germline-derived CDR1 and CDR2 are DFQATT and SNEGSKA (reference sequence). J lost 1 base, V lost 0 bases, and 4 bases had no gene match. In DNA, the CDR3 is TGCAGTGCTAGAGATCCGGGACAGGGTTCCTACGAGCAGTACTTC. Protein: CSARDPGQGSYEQYF.

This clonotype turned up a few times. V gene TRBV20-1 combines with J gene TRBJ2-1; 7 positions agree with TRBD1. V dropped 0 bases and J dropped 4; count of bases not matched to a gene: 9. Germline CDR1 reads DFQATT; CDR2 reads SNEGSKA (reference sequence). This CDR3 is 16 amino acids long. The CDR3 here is CSARDDRTGGYNEQFF. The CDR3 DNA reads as TGCAGTGCTAGAGATGACCGGACAGGCGGGTACAATGAGCAGTTCTTC.

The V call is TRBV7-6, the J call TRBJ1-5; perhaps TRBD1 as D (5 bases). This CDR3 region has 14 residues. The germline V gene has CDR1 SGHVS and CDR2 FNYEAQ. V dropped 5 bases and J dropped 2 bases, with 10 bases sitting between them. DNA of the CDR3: TGTGCCAGCAGCCCCGGACACGGCAATCAGCCCCAGCATTTT. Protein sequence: CASSPGHGNQPQHF.

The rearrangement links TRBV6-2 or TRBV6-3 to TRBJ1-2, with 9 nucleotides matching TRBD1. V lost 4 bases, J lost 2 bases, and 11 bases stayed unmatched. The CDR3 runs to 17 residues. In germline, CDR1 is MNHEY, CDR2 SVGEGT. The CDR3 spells CASSSGQGEGLNYGYTF. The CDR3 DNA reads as TGTGCCAGCAGTTCGGGACAGGGCGAGGGGTTAAACTATGGCTACACCTTC.

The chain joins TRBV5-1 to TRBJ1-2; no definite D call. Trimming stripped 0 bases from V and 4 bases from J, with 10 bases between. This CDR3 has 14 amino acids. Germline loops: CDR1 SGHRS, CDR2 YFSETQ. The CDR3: CASSLVSSGYGYTF. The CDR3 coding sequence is TGCGCCAGCAGCTTGGTTTCGTCGGGCTATGGCTACACCTTC.

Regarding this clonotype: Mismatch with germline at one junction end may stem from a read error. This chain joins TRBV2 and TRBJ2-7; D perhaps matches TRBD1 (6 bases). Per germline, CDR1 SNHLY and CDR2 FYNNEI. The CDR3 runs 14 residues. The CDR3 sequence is CVSSDHRAIDEQYF. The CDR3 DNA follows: TGTGTCAGCAGTGATCACAGGGCAATCGACGAGCAGTACTTC.

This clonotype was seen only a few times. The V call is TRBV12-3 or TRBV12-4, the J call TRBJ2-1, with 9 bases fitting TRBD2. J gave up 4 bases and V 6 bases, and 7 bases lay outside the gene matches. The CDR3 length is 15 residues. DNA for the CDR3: TGTGCCAGCAGCCTCCCTAGCGGGACGTACAATGAGCAGTTCTTC. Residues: CASSLPSGTYNEQFF.

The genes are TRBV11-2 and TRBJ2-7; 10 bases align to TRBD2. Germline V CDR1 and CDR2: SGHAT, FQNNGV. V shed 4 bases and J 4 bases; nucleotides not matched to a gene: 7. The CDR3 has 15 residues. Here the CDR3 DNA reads TGTGCCAGCAGCTCTATTAGCGGGAGGACTTACGAGCAGTACTTC. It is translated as CASSSISGRTYEQYF.

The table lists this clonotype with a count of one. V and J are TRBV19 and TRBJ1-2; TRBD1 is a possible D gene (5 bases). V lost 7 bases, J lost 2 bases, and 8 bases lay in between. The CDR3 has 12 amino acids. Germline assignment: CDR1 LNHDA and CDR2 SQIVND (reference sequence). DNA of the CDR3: TGTGCCAGTACCGACAGAAACTATGGCTACACCTTC. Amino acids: CASTDRNYGYTF. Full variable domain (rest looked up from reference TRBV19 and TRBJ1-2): DGGITQSPKYLFRKEGQNVTLSCEQNLNHDAMYWYRQDPGQGLRLIYYSQIVNDFQKGDIAEGYSVSREKKESFPLTVTSAQKNPTAFYLCASTDRNYGYTFGSGTRLTVV.

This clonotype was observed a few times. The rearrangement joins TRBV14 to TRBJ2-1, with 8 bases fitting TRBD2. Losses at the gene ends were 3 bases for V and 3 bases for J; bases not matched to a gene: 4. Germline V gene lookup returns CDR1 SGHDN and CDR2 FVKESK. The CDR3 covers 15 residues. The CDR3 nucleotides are TGTGCCAGCAGCCAGACTAGCGTAGTCTACAATGAGCAGTTCTTC. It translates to CASSQTSVVYNEQFF.

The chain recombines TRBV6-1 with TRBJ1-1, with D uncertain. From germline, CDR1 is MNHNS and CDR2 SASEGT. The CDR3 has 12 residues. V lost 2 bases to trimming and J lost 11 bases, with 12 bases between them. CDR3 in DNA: TGTGCCAGCAGTGAAACCGGGGTCCGGGCTTTCTTT. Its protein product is CASSETGVRAFF.

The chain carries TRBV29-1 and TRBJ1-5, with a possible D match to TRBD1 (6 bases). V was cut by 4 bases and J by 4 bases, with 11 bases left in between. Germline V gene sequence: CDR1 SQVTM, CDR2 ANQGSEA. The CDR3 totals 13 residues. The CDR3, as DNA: TGCAGCGTTGCTGGGGGCACTAATCAGCCCCAGCATTTT. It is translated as CSVAGGTNQPQHF. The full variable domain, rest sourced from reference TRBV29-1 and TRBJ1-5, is SAVISQKPSRDICQRGTSLTIQCQVDSQVTMMFWYRQQPGQSLTLIATANQGSEATYESGFVIDKFPISRPNLTFSTLTVSNMSPEDSSIYLCSVAGGTNQPQHFGDGTRLSIL.

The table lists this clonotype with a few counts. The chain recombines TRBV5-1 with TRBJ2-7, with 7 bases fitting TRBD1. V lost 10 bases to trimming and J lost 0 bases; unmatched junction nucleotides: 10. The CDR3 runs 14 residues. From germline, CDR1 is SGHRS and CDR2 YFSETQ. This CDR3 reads CARETGQCSYEQYF. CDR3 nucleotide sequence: TGCGCCCGCGAGACAGGGCAATGCTCCTACGAGCAGTACTTC.

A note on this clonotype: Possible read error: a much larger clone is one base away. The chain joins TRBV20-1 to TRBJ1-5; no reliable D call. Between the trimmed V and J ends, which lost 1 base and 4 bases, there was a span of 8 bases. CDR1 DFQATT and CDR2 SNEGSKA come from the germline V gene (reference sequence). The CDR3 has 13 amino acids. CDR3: CSARGHANQPQHF. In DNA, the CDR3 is TGCAGTGCTAGAGGACACGCGAATCAGCCCCAGCATTTT.

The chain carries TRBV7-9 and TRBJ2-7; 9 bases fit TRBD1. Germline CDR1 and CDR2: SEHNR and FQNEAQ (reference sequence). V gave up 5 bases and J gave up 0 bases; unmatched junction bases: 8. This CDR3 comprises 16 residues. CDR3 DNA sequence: TGTGCCAGCAGCCCACCCGGGACAGGGATCTCCTACGAGCAGTACTTC. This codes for CASSPPGTGISYEQYF.

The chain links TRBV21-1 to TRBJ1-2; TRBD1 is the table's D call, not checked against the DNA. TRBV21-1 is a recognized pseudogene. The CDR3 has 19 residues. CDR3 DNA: TGTGCCAGCAGCAGACCGAACCGGGACAGGGACCGATTAAACTATGGCTACACCTTC. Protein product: CASSRPNRDRDRLNYGYTF.

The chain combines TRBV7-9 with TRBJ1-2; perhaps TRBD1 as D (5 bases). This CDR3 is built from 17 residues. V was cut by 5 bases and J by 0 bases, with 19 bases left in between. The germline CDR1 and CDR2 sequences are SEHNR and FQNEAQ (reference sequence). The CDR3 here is CASSPPTIKTANYGYTF. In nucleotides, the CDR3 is TGTGCCAGCAGCCCCCCTACTATAAAGACAGCTAACTATGGCTACACCTTC. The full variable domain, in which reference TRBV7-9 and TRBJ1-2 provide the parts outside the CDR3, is DTGVSQNPRHKITKRGQNVTFRCDPISEHNRLYWYRQTLGQGPEFLTYFQNEAQLEKSRLLSDRFSAERPKGSFSTLEIQRTEQGDSAMYLCASSPPTIKTANYGYTFGSGTRLTVV.

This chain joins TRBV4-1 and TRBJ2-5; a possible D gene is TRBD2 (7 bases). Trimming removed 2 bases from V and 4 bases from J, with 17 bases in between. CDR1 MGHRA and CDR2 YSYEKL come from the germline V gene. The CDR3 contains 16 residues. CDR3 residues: CASSQWGGGLRETQYF. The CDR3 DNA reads TGCGCCAGCAGCCAATGGGGAGGGGGGCTACGAGAGACCCAGTACTTC.

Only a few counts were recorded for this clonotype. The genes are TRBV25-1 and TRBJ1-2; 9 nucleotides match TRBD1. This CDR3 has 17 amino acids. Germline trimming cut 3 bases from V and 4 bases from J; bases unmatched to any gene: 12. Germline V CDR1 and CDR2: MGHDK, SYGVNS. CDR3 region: CASSEPGGQGSIYGYTF. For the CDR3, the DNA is TGTGCCAGCAGTGAGCCGGGGGGACAGGGTTCTATCTATGGCTACACCTTC.

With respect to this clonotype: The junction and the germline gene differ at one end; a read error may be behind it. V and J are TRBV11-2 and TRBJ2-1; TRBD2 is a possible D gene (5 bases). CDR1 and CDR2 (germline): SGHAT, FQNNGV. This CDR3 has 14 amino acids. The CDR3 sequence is CVSSFPFSSNKQFF. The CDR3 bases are TGTGTCAGCAGCTTTCCCTTTTCTAGCAATAAGCAGTTCTTC.

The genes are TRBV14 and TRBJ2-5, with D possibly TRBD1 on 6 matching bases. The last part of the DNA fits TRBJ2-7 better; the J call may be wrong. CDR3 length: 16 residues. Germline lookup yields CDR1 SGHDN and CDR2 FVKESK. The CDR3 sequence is CASSQDRGQRAYEQYF. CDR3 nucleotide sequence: TGTGCCAGCAGCCAAGATCGGGGACAAAGGGCCTACGAGCAGTACTTC.

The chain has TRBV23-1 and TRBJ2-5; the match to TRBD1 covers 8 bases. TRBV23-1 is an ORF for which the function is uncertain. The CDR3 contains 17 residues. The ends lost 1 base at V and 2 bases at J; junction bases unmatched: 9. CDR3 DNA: TGCGCCAGCAGTCAATTGGGGAGTGGGACAGGTCAAGAGACCCAGTACTTC. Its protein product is CASSQLGSGTGQETQYF.

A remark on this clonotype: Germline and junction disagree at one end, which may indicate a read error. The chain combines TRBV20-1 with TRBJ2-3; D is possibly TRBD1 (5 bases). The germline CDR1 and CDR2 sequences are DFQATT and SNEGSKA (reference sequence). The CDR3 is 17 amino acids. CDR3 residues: CSAEPSGHSLGADAQYF. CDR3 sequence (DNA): TGCAGTGCTGAACCCTCAGGACATTCCTTAGGAGCAGATGCGCAGTATTTT.

The CDR3 region is CATSDQDNEQFF. As DNA, the CDR3 is TGTGCCACCAGTGATCAGGATAATGAGCAGTTCTTC. The chain is built from TRBV24-1 and TRBJ2-1; no clear D gene. Trimming left V 3 bases short and J 7 bases short, with 6 bases between. From germline, CDR1 is KGHDR and CDR2 SFDVKD. This CDR3 comprises 12 residues.